These T cell receptor beta chains were read from a single sample in a study of Tregs in tolerant kidney transplant recipients. Profiled with immunoSEQ multiplex PCR; TCRdb holds only in-frame clones, not every one. The sample lists about 240,000 clones; about 86% were seen once. What was sequenced was CD4+ T cells from blood. These TCRs come from a human donor in good health. Both conserved end residues are part of each CDR3. The D gene is left open where the match is weak. A row's size may be missing; if present it is once, few, many or a size class.

V	D	J	size	CDR3	DNA
TRBV11-2	TRBD2	TRBJ2-5	.	CASSLGLAQETQYF	TGTGCCAGCAGCTTAGGACTAGCGCAGGAGACCCAGTACTTC
TRBV6-1	.	TRBJ1-2	.	CASTTTQLNPGYTF	TGTGCCAGCACAACGACTCAATTGAATCCCGGCTACACCTTC
TRBV7-6	TRBD1	TRBJ2-5	.	CASSPTGTAETQYF	TGTGCCAGCAGCCCCACCGGGACAGCAGAGACCCAGTACTTC
TRBV30	.	TRBJ1-2	.	CAWSTDPGGYTF	TGTGCCTGGAGTACAGACCCCGGGGGCTACACCTTC
TRBV7-9	.	TRBJ1-3	.	CASRDTSSGNTIYF	TGTGCCAGCAGGGACACGAGCTCTGGAAACACCATATATTTT
TRBV19	.	TRBJ1-1	.	CASSLPVGNTEAFF	TGTGCCAGTAGTCTCCCCGTCGGAAACACTGAAGCTTTCTTT
TRBV29-1	TRBD1	TRBJ1-4	.	CSVETGGSEKLFF	TGCAGCGTTGAAACAGGGGGCAGTGAAAAACTGTTTTTT
TRBV5-1	TRBD1	TRBJ2-3	.	CASSPGTGRNTDTQYF	TGCGCCAGCAGCCCGGGGACAGGGAGGAACACAGATACGCAGTATTTT
TRBV9	TRBD1	TRBJ1-5	.	CASTTGTGAFQPQHF	TGTGCCAGCACCACCGGGACAGGGGCATTTCAGCCCCAGCATTTT
TRBV21-1	.	TRBJ2-5	.	CASSNATSGRSSLHLETQYF	TGTGCCAGCAGCAATGCGACTAGCGGGAGGAGTTCATTGCATTTAGAGACCCAGTACTTC
TRBV6-1	.	TRBJ2-1	.	CASSEFGEQFF	TGTGCCAGCAGTGAATTCGGTGAGCAGTTCTTC
TRBV9	.	TRBJ1-6	.	CASSDRTVNSPLHF	TGTGCCAGCAGCGATCGGACAGTTAATTCACCCCTCCACTTT
TRBV7-9	.	TRBJ2-3	.	CASSLFGGGGTDTQYF	TGTGCCAGCAGCTTATTCGGAGGGGGCGGCACAGATACGCAGTATTTT
TRBV6-5	.	TRBJ2-6	.	CASSYGSGANVLTF	TGTGCCAGCAGTTATGGCTCTGGGGCCAACGTCCTGACTTTC
TRBV20-1	.	TRBJ1-1	.	CSASGDAAFF	TGCAGTGCTAGCGGGGATGCGGCTTTCTTT
TRBV15	.	TRBJ2-7	.	CATSRAPGGAREQYF	TGTGCCACCAGCAGAGCGCCGGGCGGGGCGCGGGAGCAGTACTTC
TRBV2	TRBD1	TRBJ1-4	.	CASRQTGSLTNEKLFF	TGTGCCAGCAGACAGACAGGGAGCTTGACTAATGAAAAACTGTTTTTT
TRBV5-1	TRBD2	TRBJ2-1	.	CASSLGLLAGTNNEQFF	TGCGCCAGCAGCCTTGGGTTGCTAGCGGGCACTAACAATGAGCAGTTCTTC
TRBV5-4	.	TRBJ1-3	.	CASSFPAGTAGNTIYF	TGTGCCAGCAGCTTCCCCGCCGGGACGGCCGGAAACACCATATATTTT
TRBV10-2	.	TRBJ2-1	.	CASSVKNHRGLLTGGPDNEQFF	TGCGCCAGCAGTGTAAAGAACCACAGGGGGCTTTTGACGGGAGGGCCAGACAATGAGCAGTTCTTC
TRBV19	.	TRBJ1-5	.	CASSISRQPQHF	TGTGCCAGTAGTATATCGCGTCAGCCCCAGCATTTT
TRBV5-6	TRBD2	TRBJ2-7	.	CASSARLGLAGSEQYF	TGTGCCAGCAGCGCCCGGTTGGGACTAGCGGGCTCCGAGCAGTACTTC
TRBV5-4	TRBD1	TRBJ1-1	.	CASSSDRVGNTEAFF	TGTGCCAGCAGCTCGGACAGGGTCGGGAACACTGAAGCTTTCTTT
TRBV7-9	TRBD1	TRBJ1-2	.	CASSSLASWTGVDYGYTF	TGTGCCAGCAGCTCCTTAGCCTCCTGGACAGGGGTAGACTATGGCTACACCTTC
TRBV18	.	TRBJ1-3	.	CASSRENTIYF	TGTGCCAGCTCACGAGAAAACACCATATATTTT
TRBV5-1	.	TRBJ2-2	.	CASSPGARNTGELFF	TGCGCCAGCAGCCCAGGGGCTCGGAACACCGGGGAGCTGTTTTTT
TRBV5-1	TRBD2	TRBJ2-5	.	CASSSTSGGPQETQYF	TGCGCCAGCAGCTCAACTAGCGGGGGGCCACAAGAGACCCAGTACTTC
TRBV12-5	TRBD1	TRBJ2-3	few	CASGLVTGTGGLHTQYF	TGTGCTAGTGGTTTGGTGACCGGGACAGGGGGCTTGCATACGCAGTATTTT
TRBV6-1	.	TRBJ2-3	.	CASSEGGARDTQYF	TGTGCCAGCAGTGAGGGGGGGGCGAGGGATACGCAGTATTTT
TRBV7-6	TRBD1	TRBJ1-1	.	CASSWGQTNTEAFF	TGTGCCAGCAGCTGGGGACAGACGAACACTGAAGCTTTCTTT
TRBV25-1	TRBD1	TRBJ2-3	.	CASSVQGGWSDTQYF	TGTGCCAGCAGTGTTCAAGGGGGCTGGTCAGATACGCAGTATTTT
TRBV4-1	.	TRBJ2-7	.	CASSQNSQDQTSYEQYF	TGCGCCAGCAGCCAGAATTCCCAAGATCAAACCTCCTACGAGCAGTACTTC
TRBV7-9	.	TRBJ2-7	.	CASSIGQTYEQYF	TGTGCCAGCAGCATTGGACAAACCTACGAGCAGTACTTC
TRBV19	TRBD2	TRBJ2-2	.	CASSILAGPGELFF	TGTGCCAGTAGTATTTTAGCGGGGCCCGGGGAGCTGTTTTTT
TRBV7-6	.	TRBJ1-4	.	CASSLSRAVGEKLFF	TGTGCCAGCAGCTTAAGTAGGGCCGTCGGGGAAAAACTGTTTTTT
TRBV6-6	.	TRBJ1-5	few	CASIRGEGNQPQHF	TGTGCCAGCATAAGGGGCGAGGGCAATCAGCCCCAGCATTTT
TRBV14	TRBD1	TRBJ2-6	.	CASSRQGGGANVLTF	TGTGCCAGCAGCCGACAGGGCGGTGGGGCCAACGTCCTGACTTTC
TRBV5-1	TRBD2	TRBJ2-3	.	CASSAGLAASTDTQYF	TGCGCCAGCAGCGCTGGACTAGCGGCTAGCACAGATACGCAGTATTTT
TRBV6-4	TRBD2	TRBJ2-1	.	CASSLAGEGYNEQFF	TGTGCCAGCAGTTTAGCGGGAGAGGGCTACAATGAGCAGTTCTTC
TRBV6-6	.	TRBJ2-7	.	CASSYEARSYEQYF	TGTGCCAGCAGTTACGAAGCAAGGTCTTACGAGCAGTACTTC
TRBV6-4	TRBD2	TRBJ2-1	many	CASSERREGWNEQFF	TGTGCCAGCAGTGAGCGGCGGGAGGGCTGGAATGAGCAGTTCTTC
TRBV6-1	.	TRBJ2-7	.	CASSGGGQNRRYEQYF	TGTGCCAGCAGTGGAGGGGGGCAGAACCGCCGCTACGAGCAGTACTTC
TRBV11-2	.	TRBJ1-4	.	CASSPTTGGEKLFF	TGTGCCAGCAGCCCGACGACAGGAGGGGAAAAACTGTTTTTT
TRBV7-7	TRBD1	TRBJ2-2	.	CASRKGQGITGELFF	TGTGCTAGCAGAAAAGGACAGGGAATCACCGGGGAGCTGTTTTTT
TRBV7-9	TRBD1	TRBJ1-1	.	CASSHRPGTGNTEAFF	TGTGCCAGCAGCCACAGACCTGGGACAGGGAACACTGAAGCTTTCTTT
TRBV5-4	TRBD2	TRBJ2-5	once	CASSLPSGIETQYF	TGTGCCAGCAGCTTGCCTAGCGGGATAGAGACCCAGTACTTC
TRBV7-6	TRBD2	TRBJ2-2	.	CASSPLSGGNTGELFF	TGTGCCAGCAGCCCCCTGAGCGGGGGTAACACCGGGGAGCTGTTTTTT
TRBV30	TRBD2	TRBJ2-2	.	CAWIFSGTSTGELFF	TGTGCCTGGATCTTTAGCGGGACTAGCACCGGGGAGCTGTTTTTT
TRBV30	TRBD2	TRBJ2-1	.	CAWSPSYLAGGQQFF	TGTGCCTGGAGTCCCTCGTATCTAGCGGGGGGTCAGCAGTTCTTC
TRBV5-4	TRBD1	TRBJ2-7	.	CASSFDRGRLYEQYF	TGTGCCAGCAGCTTTGACAGGGGGCGGCTCTACGAGCAGTACTTC
TRBV7-8	.	TRBJ2-5	.	CASRRRGTQETQYF	TGTGCCAGCAGACGAAGGGGGACCCAAGAGACCCAGTACTTC
TRBV7-9	.	TRBJ1-1	.	CASSFGFDRAEAFF	TGTGCCAGCAGCTTTGGTTTTGACAGAGCTGAAGCTTTCTTT
TRBV4-2	TRBD1	TRBJ1-2	.	CASSTPGTGGVDGYTF	TGTGCCAGCAGCACACCCGGGACAGGGGGCGTGGATGGCTACACCTTC